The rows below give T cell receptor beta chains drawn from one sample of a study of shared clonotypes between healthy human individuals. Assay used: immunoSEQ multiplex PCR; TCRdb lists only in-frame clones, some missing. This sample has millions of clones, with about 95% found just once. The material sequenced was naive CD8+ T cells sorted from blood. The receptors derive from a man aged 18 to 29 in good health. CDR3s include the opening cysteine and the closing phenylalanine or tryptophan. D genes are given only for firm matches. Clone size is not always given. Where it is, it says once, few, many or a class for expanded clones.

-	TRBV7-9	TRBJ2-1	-	CASSLADGGGDEQFF	TGTGCCAGCAGCTTAGCGGACGGGGGCGGGGATGAGCAGTTCTTC
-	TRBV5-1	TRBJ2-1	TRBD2	CASRAGLATYNEQFF	TGCGCCAGCAGAGCAGGACTAGCGACTTACAATGAGCAGTTCTTC
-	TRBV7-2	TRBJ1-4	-	CASSPGGKLFF	TGTGCCAGCAGCCCCGGGGGGAAACTGTTTTTT
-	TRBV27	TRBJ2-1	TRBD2	CASSLSPRESDEQFF	TGTGCCAGCAGTTTATCGCCGCGGGAGAGCGATGAGCAGTTCTTC
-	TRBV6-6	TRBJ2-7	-	CASSYYRVDEQYF	TGTGCCAGCAGTTACTATCGAGTGGACGAGCAGTACTTC
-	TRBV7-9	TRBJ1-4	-	CASSLSWGLDEKLFF	TGTGCCAGCAGTTTGTCCTGGGGGTTGGATGAAAAACTGTTTTTT
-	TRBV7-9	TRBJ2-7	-	CASSLESSYEQYF	TGTGCCAGCAGCTTAGAGTCTAGCTACGAGCAGTACTTC
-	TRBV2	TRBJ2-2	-	CASGPSSVHTGELFF	TGTGCCAGTGGTCCGTCATCGGTGCACACCGGGGAGCTGTTTTTT
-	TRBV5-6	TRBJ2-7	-	CASSLGRQASYEQYF	TGTGCCAGCAGCTTGGGGCGACAGGCTTCCTACGAGCAGTACTTC
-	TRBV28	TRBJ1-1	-	CASSRAEAFF	TGTGCCAGCAGTCGGGCTGAAGCTTTCTTT
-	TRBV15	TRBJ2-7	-	CATSRDGTTSYEQYF	TGTGCCACCAGCAGAGATGGGACGACCTCCTACGAGCAGTACTTC
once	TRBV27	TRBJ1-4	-	CASRDGAIGGEKLFF	TGTGCCAGCAGGGATGGGGCGATCGGAGGTGAAAAACTGTTTTTT
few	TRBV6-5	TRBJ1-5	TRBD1	CASSSRTGGAIQPQHF	TGTGCCAGCAGTTCGCGGACAGGGGGCGCGATTCAGCCCCAGCATTTT
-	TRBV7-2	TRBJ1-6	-	CASSWAGTLDYNSPLHF	TGTGCCAGCAGCTGGGCTGGCACCCTCGACTATAATTCACCCCTCCACTTT
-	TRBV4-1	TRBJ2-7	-	CASSQGLAGTYEQYF	TGCGCCAGCAGTCAGGGATTGGCGGGGACCTACGAGCAGTACTTC
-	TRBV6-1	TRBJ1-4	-	CASSELRGPNEKLFF	TGTGCCAGCAGTGAACTAAGGGGTCCCAATGAAAAACTGTTTTTT
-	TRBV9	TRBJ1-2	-	CASSSPQRGYTF	TGTGCCAGCAGCTCCCCCCAACGGGGCTACACCTTC
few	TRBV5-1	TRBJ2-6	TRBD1	CASSFATGGSGANVLTF	TGCGCCAGCAGCTTCGCGACAGGGGGCTCTGGGGCCAACGTCCTGACTTTC